Below, 30 T cell receptor beta chains from the same sample are listed, as sequenced in a study of CD4 T cell repertoires in COVID-19. Stimulation with autologous monocytes and recombinant SARS-CoV-2 spike or nucleoprotein produced proliferating antigen-reactive T cell lines. TCRdb's table, derived via immunoSEQ multiplex PCR, lists solely in-frame clones and lacks some. This sample has approximately 420 clones; roughly 8.3% occur once, and the top ten carry 15%. The antigens for these receptors are not known. The material sequenced was central memory CD4+ T cells, cultured in vitro, taken after recovery from COVID-19. Receptors originate from a human donor who had COVID-19.

Written as DNA, the CDR3 is TGCAGTGCTAAGTCGGGACACGAGCAGTACGTC. As protein: CSAKSGHEQYV. The genes are TRBV20-1 and TRBJ2-7; perhaps D is TRBD1 or TRBD2 (5 bases each). The CDR3 consists of 11 residues. V was pared by 4 bases and J by 5 bases, with 9 bases between. Germline V gives CDR1 DFQATT, CDR2 SNEGSKA (reference sequence).

By proportion, this clone is large. The genes are TRBV24-1 and TRBJ2-3, with 13 bases aligning to TRBD2. V lost 1 base to trimming and J lost 3 bases; unmatched junction nucleotides: 9. The germline CDR1 and CDR2 sequences are KGHDR and SFDVKD. There are 19 residues in the CDR3. The CDR3 coding sequence is TGTGCCACCAGTGATTTAACAGGGACGACTAGCGGGAGGACAGATACGCAGTATTTT. It encodes CATSDLTGTTSGRTDTQYF.

By share, this clone counts as medium-sized. The genes are TRBV28 and TRBJ1-2; TRBD1 agrees at 8 bases. The junction had 11 bases not matched to a gene; V was cut back by 5 bases and J by 6 bases. The V gene's germline CDR1 is MDHEN and CDR2 SYDVKM. The CDR3 extends over 15 amino acids. The CDR3 reads CASSRRQGNWNGYTF. The CDR3 DNA reads as TGTGCCAGCAGTAGACGACAGGGGAATTGGAATGGCTACACCTTC.

This clone is medium-sized in the sample. J is TRBJ1-2 and V is TRBV7-2, with unresolved D. The V gene lost 5 bases and the J gene lost 7 bases, with 14 bases spanning the gap. CDR1 SGHTA and CDR2 FQGNSA come from the germline V gene. The CDR3 contains 13 residues. The CDR3 is CASSPRGQFGYTF. CDR3 sequence (DNA): TGTGCCAGCAGCCCCAGAGGGCAATTTGGCTACACCTTC.

By its share, this clone is medium-sized (0.01 to 0.1%). This chain connects TRBV9 to TRBJ1-3, with D possibly being TRBD1 (5 bases). The CDR3 is 15 amino acids. From germline, CDR1 is SGDLS and CDR2 YYNGEE. Trimming removed 4 bases at V and 0 bases at J, with 11 bases between. The CDR3 nucleotides are TGTGCCAGCAGCCCCAAGGGACGCTCTGGAAACACCATATATTTT. This sequence encodes CASSPKGRSGNTIYF.

By its share, this clone is large. The chain combines TRBV6-5 with TRBJ1-2; TRBD1 aligns across 10 bases. The CDR3 runs to 14 residues. Germline loops: CDR1 MNHEY, CDR2 SVGAGI. With V trimmed by 6 bases and J by 8 bases, 9 bases remained unmatched. The CDR3 reads CASRGDRGLQGYTF. In DNA, the CDR3 is TGTGCCAGCAGGGGGGACAGGGGCTTGCAAGGCTACACCTTC.

Sample share makes this clone large (0.1 to 1%). The chain has TRBV4-1 and TRBJ1-2; D gene unclear. V was cut by 1 base and J by 7 bases, with 4 bases left in between. This CDR3 is built from 11 residues. CDR1 and CDR2 (germline): MGHRA, YSYEKL. The CDR3: CASSQGLGYTF. The DNA of the CDR3 is TGCGCCAGCAGCCAAGGTCTTGGCTACACCTTC.

This clone ranks as medium-sized. The chain carries TRBV10-2 and TRBJ1-2; 7 bases are a match to TRBD1. V trimming: 5 bases; J trimming: 6 bases; junction bases outside the gene matches: 6. The length of the CDR3 is 13 residues. Germline V gene lookup returns CDR1 WSHSY and CDR2 SAAADI. In DNA form, the CDR3 reads TGCGCCAGCAGTAACAGGGGAGGGAATGGCTACACCTTC. It is translated as CASSNRGGNGYTF.

Sample share makes this clone medium-sized. This chain links TRBV20-1 with TRBJ2-7; 8 nucleotides align to TRBD1. The V segment lost 3 bases and the J segment 6 bases; nucleotides outside the gene matches: 19. Germline values: CDR1 DFQATT, CDR2 SNEGSKA (reference sequence). The CDR3 consists of 17 residues. CDR3 in DNA: TGCAGTGCTAGTTTAGGTCGGGGGACAGGCCCTAGGGGCGAGCAGTACTTC. This sequence encodes CSASLGRGTGPRGEQYF.

This clone was seen more than once but under ten times. The V and J genes are TRBV5-5 and TRBJ2-2, with 14 bases fitting TRBD2. Trimming removed 3 bases from V and 6 bases from J; junction bases left unmatched: 7. Germline V gives CDR1 SGHKS, CDR2 YYEKEE (reference sequence). The CDR3 has 17 amino acids. CDR3 in amino acids: CASSWGLAGEAPGELFF. The CDR3 nucleotides are TGTGCCAGCAGCTGGGGACTAGCGGGGGAGGCGCCCGGGGAGCTGTTTTTT.

Sample share makes this clone large. The chain is built from TRBV15 and TRBJ1-2; tentative D call: TRBD1 (5 bases). The CDR3 extends over 13 amino acids. With 5 bases removed from V and 3 bases from J, the gap between germline ends came to 10 bases. The germline CDR1 and CDR2 sequences are LNHNV and YYDKDF (reference sequence). CDR3 nucleotides: TGTGCCACCAGCCTACGGGGGGACTATGGCTACACCTTC. Protein sequence: CATSLRGDYGYTF.

The rearrangement joins TRBV6-6 to TRBJ2-3; D gene unclear. The CDR3 is 12 residues long. V lost 5 bases to trimming and J lost 2 bases, with 5 bases between them. Germline V CDR1 and CDR2: MNHNY, SVGAGI (reference sequence). This CDR3 reads CASSRNTDTQYF. The CDR3, as DNA: TGTGCCAGCAGTCGCAACACAGATACGCAGTATTTT.

This clone is deemed large. V usage is TRBV25-1 and J usage is TRBJ1-2, with D perhaps TRBD1 (5 bases). Germline values: CDR1 MGHDK, CDR2 SYGVNS. The ends were cut back, 1 base at V and 4 bases at J, with 10 bases in the middle. The CDR3 is made up of 14 amino acids. The CDR3 is CASSEWGTLYGYTF. The DNA of the CDR3 is TGTGCCAGCAGTGAATGGGGCACCCTCTATGGCTACACCTTC.

This clone is labeled large (0.1 to 1%). The chain joins TRBV11-2 to TRBJ1-2; 8 bases line up with TRBD1. V shed 4 bases and J 5 bases; nucleotides not matched to a gene: 3. Germline CDR1 and CDR2: SGHAT and FQNNGV. The CDR3 covers 13 residues. The chain's CDR3 is CASSYRGDYGYTF. CDR3 DNA sequence: TGTGCCAGCAGCTACAGGGGGGATTATGGCTACACCTTC.

This clone is classed as hyperexpanded. The J gene is TRBJ2-1, the V gene TRBV24-1; 9 nucleotides agree with TRBD2. CDR1 and CDR2 (germline): KGHDR, SFDVKD. V lost 9 bases and J lost 10; bases outside the gene matches: 3. The CDR3 runs 11 residues. The CDR3 coding sequence is TGTGCCACCGGGACTAGCCTCGAGCAGTTCTTC. This sequence encodes CATGTSLEQFF.

This clone was seen only a few times. The V gene is TRBV7-8, the J gene TRBJ1-2; the D is unclear. Germline V gene lookup returns CDR1 SGHVS and CDR2 FQNEAQ. The CDR3 runs 17 residues. Trimming took off 2 bases at V and 2 bases at J, with 18 bases between the two ends. CDR3 region: CASSLSGSSPENYGYTF. The DNA of the CDR3 is TGTGCCAGCAGCTTATCGGGCTCCAGCCCTGAGAACTATGGCTACACCTTC.

By share of the sample, this clone is hyperexpanded. The chain combines TRBV3-1 (or the pseudogene TRBV3-2) with TRBJ2-2; TRBD2 agrees at 9 bases. Germline-derived CDR1 and CDR2 are LGHDT and YNNKEL (reference sequence). The CDR3 runs 11 residues. The DNA for the CDR3 is TGTGGATGCGGGAGGGCCGGGGAGCTGTTTTTT. Residues: CGCGRAGELFF.

In this sample, this clone is large. The chain uses TRBV10-3 and TRBJ2-1, with TRBD2 identical over 8 bases. The germline V gene encodes CDR1 ENHRY and CDR2 SYGVKD. Unmatched junction bases numbered 7, after V lost 3 bases and J lost 6 bases. The CDR3 is 15 residues long. CDR3 amino acids: CAISDGLASTNEQFF. CDR3 nucleotide sequence: TGTGCCATCAGTGATGGACTAGCATCCACCAATGAGCAGTTCTTC.

Judged by abundance, this clone is large. J is TRBJ1-2 and V is TRBV9; 7 bases are a match to TRBD1. This CDR3 comprises 15 residues. Germline CDR1 SGDLS, CDR2 YYNGEE. J lost 3 bases, V lost 4 bases, and 9 bases had no gene match. The CDR3 DNA reads as TGTGCCAGCAGCCCCAGACAGGGTCACCACTATGGCTACACCTTC. Amino acid sequence: CASSPRQGHHYGYTF.

This clone has a handful of counts. The rearrangement links TRBV5-1 to TRBJ1-5, with TRBD1 as a possible D gene (5 bases). Per germline, CDR1 SGHRS and CDR2 YFSETQ. The CDR3 loop spans 16 amino acids. With 4 bases removed from V and 1 base from J, the gap between germline ends came to 15 bases. In DNA, the CDR3 is TGCGCCAGCAGCCCGGGGGGGGGTACGAGCAATCAGCCCCAGCATTTT. It codes for CASSPGGGTSNQPQHF.

In this sample, this clone is medium-sized. This chain connects TRBV5-1 to TRBJ1-4; D call uncertain. V was cut by 0 bases and J by 5 bases, with 11 bases left in between. The CDR3 contains 15 residues. Germline V gene lookup returns CDR1 SGHRS and CDR2 YFSETQ. In DNA, the CDR3 is TGCGCCAGCAGCTTGGGTCTTCGGACCAATGAAAAACTGTTTTTT. It specifies CASSLGLRTNEKLFF. Filled out from reference TRBV5-1 and TRBJ1-4, the complete variable domain reads KAGVTQTPRYLIKTRGQQVTLSCSPISGHRSVSWYQQTPGQGLQFLFEYFSETQRNKGNFPGRFSGRQFSNSRSEMNVSTLELGDSALYLCASSLGLRTNEKLFFGSGTQLSVL.

By share, this clone ranks as large. J is TRBJ2-7 and V is TRBV10-3; no clear D gene. Germline CDR1 is ENHRY and CDR2 is SYGVKD. The V end lost 3 bases, the J end lost 0 bases, and 9 bases lay between the germline ends. The CDR3 runs 14 residues. The CDR3 sequence is CAISDLRYSYEQYF. The CDR3 DNA reads TGTGCCATCAGTGATCTAAGGTACTCCTACGAGCAGTACTTC.

The chain links TRBV5-1 to TRBJ1-2; 11 positions agree with TRBD1. Per the germline V gene, CDR1 is SGHRS and CDR2 is YFSETQ. This CDR3 comprises 14 residues. V shed 4 bases, J shed 6 bases, and the junction held 5 bases outside the gene matches. This CDR3 is CASSQRDRGDGYTF. The DNA for the CDR3 is TGCGCCAGCAGCCAGCGGGACAGGGGGGATGGCTACACCTTC.

By share, this clone counts as large. The sample holds other DNA sequences that translate to the same CDR3. This chain uses TRBV14 with TRBJ2-2, with D possibly being TRBD1 (5 bases). V lost 4 bases and J 5 bases, leaving 14 bases between the germline ends. Germline CDR1 is SGHDN and CDR2 is FVKESK. The CDR3 is 15 amino acids. The chain's CDR3 is CASSPRVSGTGELFF. The CDR3 bases are TGTGCCAGCAGCCCCAGGGTATCAGGAACCGGGGAGCTGTTTTTT.

This clone is labeled medium-sized. The chain has TRBV6-1 and TRBJ1-2; 7 bases map to TRBD1. This CDR3 region has 14 residues. CDR1 is MNHNS, CDR2 SASEGT, per germline. With 2 bases clipped from V and 8 bases from J, the junction kept 8 bases outside the gene matches. In nucleotides, the CDR3 is TGTGCCAGCAGTGAAAGGGGGCGCCTTCTCGGCTACACCTTC. Translated: CASSERGRLLGYTF.

By share of the sample, this clone is large. This chain links TRBV14 with TRBJ1-2; D is perhaps TRBD1 (6 bases). V was trimmed by 5 bases and J by 10 bases, leaving 20 bases between them. From germline, CDR1 is SGHDN and CDR2 FVKESK. The CDR3 is 14 amino acids. The CDR3 DNA is TGTGCCAGCAGCTTACGGACAGACCCTATGACCTACACCTTC. It yields the protein CASSLRTDPMTYTF.

This clone is large in the sample. The CDR3 loop is CASSYRVIGATDTQYF. The CDR3 region has the DNA TGTGCCAGCAGTTACAGGGTCATAGGGGCCACAGATACGCAGTATTTT. This chain uses TRBV6-2 or TRBV6-3 with TRBJ2-3; D perhaps matches TRBD1 (5 bases). V was trimmed by 2 bases and J by 2 bases, leaving 14 bases between them. The CDR3 is 16 amino acids. Looked up from germline, CDR1 is MNHEY and CDR2 is SVGEGT.

The chain combines TRBV5-6 with TRBJ2-7, with 12 bases aligning to TRBD1. CDR3 length: 13 residues. Germline lookup yields CDR1 SGHDT and CDR2 YYEEEE. V shed 4 bases, J shed 6 bases, and the junction held 2 bases outside the gene matches. The CDR3 bases are TGTGCCAGCAGCCGGGACAGGGGGCGCGAGCAGTACGTC. Translating gives CASSRDRGREQYV.

The J gene is TRBJ2-1, the V gene TRBV11-1; possibly TRBD1 or TRBD2 for D (5 bases each). This CDR3 spans 15 amino acids. The germline V and J ends were trimmed by 5 bases and 8 bases, with 19 bases remaining between them. From germline, CDR1 is SGHAT and CDR2 FQDESV (reference sequence). Here the CDR3 reads CASSLQRGATDEQFF. The CDR3 bases are TGTGCCAGCAGCCTTCAAAGAGGGGCTACGGATGAGCAGTTCTTC. The variable domain in full, with the rest retrieved from reference TRBV11-1 and TRBJ2-1, is EAEVAQSPRYKITEKSQAVAFWCDPISGHATLYWYRQILGQGPELLVQFQDESVVDDSQLPKDRFSAERLKGVDSTLKIQPAELGDSAMYLCASSLQRGATDEQFFGPGTRLTVL.

This clone is large. The chain couples TRBV21-1 to TRBJ2-7; the D segment call TRBD2 is taken from the table without a DNA check. TRBV21-1 is marked as a pseudogene. This CDR3 contains 17 residues. DNA of the CDR3: TGTGCCAGCAGCAAAGGGAAGGGGCGGGAGCCTTCCTACGAGCAGTACGTC. Translation gives CASSKGKGREPSYEQYV.